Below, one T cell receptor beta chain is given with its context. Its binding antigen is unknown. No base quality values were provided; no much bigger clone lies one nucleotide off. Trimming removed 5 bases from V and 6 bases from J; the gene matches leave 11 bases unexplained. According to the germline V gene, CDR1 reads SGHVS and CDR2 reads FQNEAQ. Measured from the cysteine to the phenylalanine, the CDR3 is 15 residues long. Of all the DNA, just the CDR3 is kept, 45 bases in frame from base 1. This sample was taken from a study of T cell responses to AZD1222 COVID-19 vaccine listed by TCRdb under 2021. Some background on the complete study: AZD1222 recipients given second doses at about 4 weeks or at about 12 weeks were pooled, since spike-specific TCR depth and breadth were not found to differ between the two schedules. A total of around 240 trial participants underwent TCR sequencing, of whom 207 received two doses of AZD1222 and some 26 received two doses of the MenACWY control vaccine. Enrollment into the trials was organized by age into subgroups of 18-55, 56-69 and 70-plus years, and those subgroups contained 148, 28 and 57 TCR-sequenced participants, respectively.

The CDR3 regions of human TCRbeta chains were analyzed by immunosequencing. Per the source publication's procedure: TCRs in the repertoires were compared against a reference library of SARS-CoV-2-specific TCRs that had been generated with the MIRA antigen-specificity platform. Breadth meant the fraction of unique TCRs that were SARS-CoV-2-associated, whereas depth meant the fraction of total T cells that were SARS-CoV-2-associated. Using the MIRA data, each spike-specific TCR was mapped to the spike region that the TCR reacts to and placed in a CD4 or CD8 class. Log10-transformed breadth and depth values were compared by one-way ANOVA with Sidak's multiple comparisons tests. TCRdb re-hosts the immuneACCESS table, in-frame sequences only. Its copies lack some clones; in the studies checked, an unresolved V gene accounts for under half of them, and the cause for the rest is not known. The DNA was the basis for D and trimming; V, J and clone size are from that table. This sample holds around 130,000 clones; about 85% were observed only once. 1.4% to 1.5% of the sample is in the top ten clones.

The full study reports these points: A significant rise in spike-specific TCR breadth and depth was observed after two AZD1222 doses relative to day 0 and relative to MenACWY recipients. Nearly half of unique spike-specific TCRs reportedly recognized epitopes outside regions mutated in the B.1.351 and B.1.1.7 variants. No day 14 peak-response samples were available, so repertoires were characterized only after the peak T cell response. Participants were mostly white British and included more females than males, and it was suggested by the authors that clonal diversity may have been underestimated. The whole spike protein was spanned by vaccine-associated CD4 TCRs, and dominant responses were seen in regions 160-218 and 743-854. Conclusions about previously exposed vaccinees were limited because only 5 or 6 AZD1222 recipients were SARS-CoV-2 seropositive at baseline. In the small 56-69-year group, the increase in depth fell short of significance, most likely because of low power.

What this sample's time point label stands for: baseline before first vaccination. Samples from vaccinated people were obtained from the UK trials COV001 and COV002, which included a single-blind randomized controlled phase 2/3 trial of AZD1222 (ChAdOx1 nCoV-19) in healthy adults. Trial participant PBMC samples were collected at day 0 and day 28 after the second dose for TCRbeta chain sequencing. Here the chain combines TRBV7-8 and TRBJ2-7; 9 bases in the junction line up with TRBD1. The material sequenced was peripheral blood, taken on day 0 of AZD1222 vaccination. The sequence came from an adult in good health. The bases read TGTGCCAGCAGCCTCCCCTCGGGACAGGGACGCGAGCAGTACTTC. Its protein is CASSLPSGQGREQYF.